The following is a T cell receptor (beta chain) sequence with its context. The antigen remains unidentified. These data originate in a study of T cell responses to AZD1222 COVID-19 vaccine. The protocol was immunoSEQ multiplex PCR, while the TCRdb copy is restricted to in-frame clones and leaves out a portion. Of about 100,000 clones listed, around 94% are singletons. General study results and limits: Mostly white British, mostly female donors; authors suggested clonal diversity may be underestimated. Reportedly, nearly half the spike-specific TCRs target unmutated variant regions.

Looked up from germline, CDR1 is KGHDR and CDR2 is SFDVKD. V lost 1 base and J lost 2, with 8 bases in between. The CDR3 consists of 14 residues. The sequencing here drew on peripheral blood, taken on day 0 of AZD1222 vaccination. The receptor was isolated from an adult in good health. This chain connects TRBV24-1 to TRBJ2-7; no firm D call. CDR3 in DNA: TGTGCCACCAGTGATTTTACACCGCCCTACGAGCAGTACTTC. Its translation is CATSDFTPPYEQYF.